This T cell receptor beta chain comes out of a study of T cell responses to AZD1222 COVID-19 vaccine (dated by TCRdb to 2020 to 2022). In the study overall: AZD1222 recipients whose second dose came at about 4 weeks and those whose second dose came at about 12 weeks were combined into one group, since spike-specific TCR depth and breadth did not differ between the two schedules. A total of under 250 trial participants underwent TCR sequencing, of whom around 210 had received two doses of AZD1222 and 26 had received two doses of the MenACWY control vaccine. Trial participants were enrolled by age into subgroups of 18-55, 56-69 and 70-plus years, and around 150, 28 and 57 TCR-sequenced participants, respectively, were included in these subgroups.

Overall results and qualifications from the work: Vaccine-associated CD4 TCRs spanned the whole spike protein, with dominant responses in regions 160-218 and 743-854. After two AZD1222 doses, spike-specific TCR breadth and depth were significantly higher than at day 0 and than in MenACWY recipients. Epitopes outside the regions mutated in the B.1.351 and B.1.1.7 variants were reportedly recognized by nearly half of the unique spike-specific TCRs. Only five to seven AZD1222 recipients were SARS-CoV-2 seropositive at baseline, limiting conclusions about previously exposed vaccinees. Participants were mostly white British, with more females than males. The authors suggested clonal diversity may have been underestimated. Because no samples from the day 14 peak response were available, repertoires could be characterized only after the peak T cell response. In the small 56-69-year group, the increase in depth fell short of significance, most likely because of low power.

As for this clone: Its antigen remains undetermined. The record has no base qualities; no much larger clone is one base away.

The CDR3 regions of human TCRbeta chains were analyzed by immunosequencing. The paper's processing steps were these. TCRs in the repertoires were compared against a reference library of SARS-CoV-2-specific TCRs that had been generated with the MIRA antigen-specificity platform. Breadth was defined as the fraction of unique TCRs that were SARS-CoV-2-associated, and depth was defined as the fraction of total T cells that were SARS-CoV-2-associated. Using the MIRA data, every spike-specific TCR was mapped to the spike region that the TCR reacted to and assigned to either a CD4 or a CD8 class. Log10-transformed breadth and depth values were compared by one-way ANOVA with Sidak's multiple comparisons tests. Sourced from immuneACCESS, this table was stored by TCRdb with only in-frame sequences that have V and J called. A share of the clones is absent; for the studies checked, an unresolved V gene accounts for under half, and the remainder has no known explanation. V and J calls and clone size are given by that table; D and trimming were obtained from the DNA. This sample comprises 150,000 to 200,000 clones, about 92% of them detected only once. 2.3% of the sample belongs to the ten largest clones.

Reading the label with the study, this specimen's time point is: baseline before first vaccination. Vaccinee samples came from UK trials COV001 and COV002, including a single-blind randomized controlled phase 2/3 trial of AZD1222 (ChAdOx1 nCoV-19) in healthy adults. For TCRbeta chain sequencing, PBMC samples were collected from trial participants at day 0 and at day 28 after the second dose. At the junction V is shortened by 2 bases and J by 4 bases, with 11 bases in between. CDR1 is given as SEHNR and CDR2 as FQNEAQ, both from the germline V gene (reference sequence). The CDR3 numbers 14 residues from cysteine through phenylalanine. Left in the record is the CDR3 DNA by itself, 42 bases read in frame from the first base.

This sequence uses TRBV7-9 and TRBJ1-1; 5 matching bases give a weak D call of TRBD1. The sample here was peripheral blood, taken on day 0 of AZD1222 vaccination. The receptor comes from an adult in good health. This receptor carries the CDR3 CASSLLEGPTEAFF. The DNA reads TGTGCCAGCAGCTTACTGGAGGGGCCCACTGAAGCTTTCTTT.